What follows is one T cell receptor (beta chain) and its context. These data belong to a study of CD8 T cells in Susac syndrome. TEMRA cells were FACS-enriched, while CD8+ and CD4+ T cells were negatively isolated. With random hexamers, roughly 0.5 to 1 ug RNA was reverse transcribed. The immunoSEQ assay covered 54 Vbeta and 13 Jbeta segments for CDR3. TCRdb reanalysed the immunoSEQ multiplex PCR reads using MiXCR and keeps one entry per CDR3 protein. The table shows 55,000 to 80,000 distinct CDR3 sequences, with 90% to 95% occurring only once. CDR3 size: 19 residues. The V gene's germline CDR1 is SGHAT and CDR2 FQNNGV. The V segment lost 0 bases and the J segment 2 bases; nucleotides outside the gene matches: 13.

This TCR was sampled from a human donor with Susac syndrome. The chain couples TRBV11-2 to TRBJ2-4; 7 positions agree with TRBD1. Sequenced sample: CD4+ T cells from PBMCs. DNA for the CDR3: TGTGCCAGCAGCTTAGAGAGTTTTAGACAGGGTCGACCCAAAAACATTCAGTACTTC. Protein: CASSLESFRQGRPKNIQYF.